This T cell receptor (beta chain) was captured in a study of blood T cell repertoires in COVID-19. Using immunoSEQ multiplex PCR, the repertoire was profiled, and TCRdb retains in-frame clones only, with some absent. The sample shows approximately 170,000 clones, 86% of them seen only once. Germline CDR1 reads MNHEY; CDR2 reads SVGAGI. There are 15 residues in the CDR3. J lost 2 bases, V lost 5 bases, and 6 bases had no gene match. Sequenced sample: peripheral blood. The clonotype was recovered from a woman in her seventies with acute or convalescent COVID-19. J is TRBJ1-1 and V is TRBV6-5, with TRBD1 matching over 9 bases. CDR3 protein: CASSLDRGHNTEAFF. The CDR3 nucleotides read TGTGCCAGCAGTCTGGACAGGGGCCATAACACTGAAGCTTTCTTT.